This T cell receptor (beta chain) is from a study of shared clonotypes between healthy human individuals. For every subset, genomic DNA was evenly distributed across several immunoSEQ plates. The table came from immunoSEQ multiplex PCR; TCRdb's copy has only in-frame clones and leaves some out. In the table there are about 1 million clones, roughly 80% of which are singletons. Adult donors, all healthy and HIV-negative, had no recent acute infections or vaccinations. Every contributor of samples was a Caucasian grown-up residing in Nashville, Tennessee. It was into CD45RA+ naive and CD45RA-negative memory subsets that the CD4+ cells were split. The ends were cut back, 5 bases at V and 2 bases at J, with 10 bases in the middle. This CDR3 is built from 13 residues. CDR1 and CDR2 from the germline V gene are SGHNT and YYREEE (reference sequence).

The sequence was obtained from a man aged 18-30 years in good health. This rearrangement joins TRBV5-4 to TRBJ2-5; D may be TRBD1 or TRBD2 (6 bases each). Material: memory CD4+ T cells sorted from blood. Subset noted: CD45RA-negative fraction. The CDR3 loop is CASRGGFQETQYF. In nucleotides, the CDR3 is TGTGCCAGCAGGGGGGGCTTTCAAGAGACCCAGTACTTC. Filled out from reference TRBV5-4 and TRBJ2-5, the complete variable domain reads ETGVTQSPTHLIKTRGQQVTLRCSSQSGHNTVSWYQQALGQGPQFIFQYYREEENGRGNFPPRFSGLQFPNYSSELNVNALELDDSALYLCASRGGFQETQYFGPGTRLLVL.